A selection of T cell receptor beta chains follows, all from one sample in a study of cytomegalovirus exposure and HLA in healthy donors. Clones were sequenced by immunoSEQ multiplex PCR, and TCRdb holds only the in-frame ones, with some missing. The table has 150,000 to 200,000 clones, about 87% seen once. Sequenced sample: PBMCs. The origin of the receptors is a woman aged 18-35 years in good health and CMV-seronegative. CDR3s include the opening cysteine and the closing phenylalanine or tryptophan. D genes are given only for firm matches. Size values are once, few and many counts, or a class for expanded clones, and some rows have none.

J gene: TRBJ1-2; D gene: .; clone size: .; V gene: TRBV5-4; CDR3 DNA: TGTGCCAGCAGCAATCCGGAAGCAGGGGACTATGGCTACACCTTC; CDR3 protein: CASSNPEAGDYGYTF
J gene: TRBJ2-1; D gene: TRBD1; clone size: few; V gene: TRBV19; CDR3 DNA: TGTGCCAGTGGACAGGGTTGGAGCAATGAGCAGTTCTTC; CDR3 protein: CASGQGWSNEQFF
J gene: TRBJ1-5; D gene: .; clone size: .; V gene: TRBV19; CDR3 DNA: TGTGCCAGTAGTATCACCAGGGCTAGCAATCAGCCCCAGCATTTT; CDR3 protein: CASSITRASNQPQHF
J gene: TRBJ1-2; D gene: .; clone size: .; V gene: TRBV5-4; CDR3 DNA: TGTGCCAGCAGCTTGGAAGAGACAGGCTATGGCTACACCTTC; CDR3 protein: CASSLEETGYGYTF
J gene: TRBJ2-5; D gene: TRBD1; clone size: .; V gene: TRBV5-1; CDR3 DNA: TGCGCCAGCAGCCGGACAGGGCGAAACCAAGAGACCCAGTACTTC; CDR3 protein: CASSRTGRNQETQYF
J gene: TRBJ1-4; D gene: .; clone size: .; V gene: TRBV6-5; CDR3 DNA: TGTGCCAGCAGTTACCTCCAGGGCTATGAAAAACTGTTTTTT; CDR3 protein: CASSYLQGYEKLFF
J gene: TRBJ2-6; D gene: .; clone size: .; V gene: TRBV6-5; CDR3 DNA: TGTGCCAGCAGGGGTGGGGCCTGGGCCAACGTCCTGACTTTC; CDR3 protein: CASRGGAWANVLTF
J gene: TRBJ2-5; D gene: TRBD1; clone size: .; V gene: TRBV5-5; CDR3 DNA: TGTGCCAGCAGCTTGTTAGGGGGCAGAGAGACCCAGTACTTC; CDR3 protein: CASSLLGGRETQYF
J gene: TRBJ2-3; D gene: .; clone size: .; V gene: TRBV7-2; CDR3 DNA: TGTGCCAGCGGGGCGGAGAACACAGATACGCAGTATTTT; CDR3 protein: CASGAENTDTQYF
J gene: TRBJ2-1; D gene: .; clone size: .; V gene: TRBV30; CDR3 DNA: TGTGCCTACTCTGCTGGGACAACGAATGAGCAGTTCTTC; CDR3 protein: CAYSAGTTNEQFF
J gene: TRBJ2-3; D gene: TRBD2; clone size: few; V gene: TRBV2; CDR3 DNA: TGTGCCAGGGGACTAGCGGGAAACGATACGCAGTATTTT; CDR3 protein: CARGLAGNDTQYF
J gene: TRBJ2-2; D gene: .; clone size: .; V gene: TRBV9; CDR3 DNA: TGTGCCAGCAGCGGGAGGATCGGGGAGCTGTTTTTT; CDR3 protein: CASSGRIGELFF
J gene: TRBJ2-1; D gene: .; clone size: .; V gene: TRBV19; CDR3 DNA: TGTGCCAGTAGTATCCGGAGCGGTTACAATGAGCAGTTCTTC; CDR3 protein: CASSIRSGYNEQFF
J gene: TRBJ2-6; D gene: .; clone size: .; V gene: TRBV2; CDR3 DNA: TGTGCCAGCAGCAGACAGGCCCTCTCTGGGGCCAACGTCCTGACTTTC; CDR3 protein: CASSRQALSGANVLTF
J gene: TRBJ2-7; D gene: .; clone size: .; V gene: TRBV14; CDR3 DNA: TGTGCCAGCAGCCAAACAGGTGGGATCCAGGGCTACGAGCAGTACTTC; CDR3 protein: CASSQTGGIQGYEQYF
J gene: TRBJ1-2; D gene: .; clone size: .; V gene: TRBV11-2; CDR3 DNA: TGTGCCAGCAGCTTAGAAAGTGGCAGCTACACCTTC; CDR3 protein: CASSLESGSYTF
J gene: TRBJ1-1; D gene: TRBD1; clone size: .; V gene: TRBV5-1; CDR3 DNA: TGCGCCAGCCGAACTTGGACAGGGGGCAACACTGAAGCTTTCTTT; CDR3 protein: CASRTWTGGNTEAFF
J gene: TRBJ1-3; D gene: .; clone size: .; V gene: TRBV4-1; CDR3 DNA: TGCGCCAGCAGCCAGCGGACTGGAAACACCATATATTTT; CDR3 protein: CASSQRTGNTIYF
J gene: TRBJ2-3; D gene: .; clone size: .; V gene: TRBV4-2; CDR3 DNA: TGTGCCAGCAGCCAAGGGAATGGGGGGGCAGTAGATACGCAGTATTTT; CDR3 protein: CASSQGNGGAVDTQYF
J gene: TRBJ2-7; D gene: TRBD2; clone size: .; V gene: TRBV19; CDR3 DNA: TGTGCCAGTAGTTCCTCCCGGGGAAGCGGGATCAGCCACGAGCAGTACTTC; CDR3 protein: CASSSSRGSGISHEQYF
J gene: TRBJ2-7; D gene: .; clone size: once; V gene: TRBV7-7; CDR3 DNA: TGTGCTAGCAGCCGGGGTGGCCGTTCCTACGAGCAGTACTTC; CDR3 protein: CASSRGGRSYEQYF
J gene: TRBJ2-7; D gene: TRBD1; clone size: .; V gene: TRBV6-1; CDR3 DNA: TGTGCCAGCAGTGAACGGACAGGGGTCTCCTACGAGCAGTACTTC; CDR3 protein: CASSERTGVSYEQYF
J gene: TRBJ1-2; D gene: .; clone size: .; V gene: TRBV20-1; CDR3 DNA: TGCAGTGCTAGGGCAGACTATGGCTACACCTTC; CDR3 protein: CSARADYGYTF
J gene: TRBJ2-5; D gene: TRBD2; clone size: .; V gene: TRBV4-1; CDR3 DNA: TGCGCCAGCAGCCAAGAAAGAGCGGGAGGGCACGAGACCCAGTACTTC; CDR3 protein: CASSQERAGGHETQYF
J gene: TRBJ2-4; D gene: .; clone size: .; V gene: TRBV27; CDR3 DNA: TGTGCCAGCAAACCGAGACAGGCTAAAATTCTAGCCAAAAACATTCAGTACTTC; CDR3 protein: CASKPRQAKILAKNIQYF
J gene: TRBJ2-6; D gene: .; clone size: once; V gene: TRBV5-1; CDR3 DNA: TGCGCCAGCAGCTTGGACTCTCCAAGTAGCTCTGGGGCCAACGTCCTGACTTTC; CDR3 protein: CASSLDSPSSSGANVLTF
J gene: TRBJ1-1; D gene: TRBD1; clone size: .; V gene: TRBV5-1; CDR3 DNA: TGCGCCAGCAGCCGGGACAGGGGGAACACTGAAGCTTTCTTT; CDR3 protein: CASSRDRGNTEAFF
J gene: TRBJ2-5; D gene: .; clone size: few; V gene: TRBV11-3; CDR3 DNA: TGTGCCAGCAGGGCGGGACTGTCGGGGACCCAGTACTTC; CDR3 protein: CASRAGLSGTQYF
J gene: TRBJ2-7; D gene: .; clone size: .; V gene: TRBV11-2; CDR3 DNA: TGTGCCAGCAGCTTAGCGCCAGGAAGCTACGAGCAGTACTTC; CDR3 protein: CASSLAPGSYEQYF
J gene: TRBJ2-6; D gene: TRBD2; clone size: .; V gene: TRBV7-3; CDR3 DNA: TGTGCCAGCAGTTCAAGGGCGGGGGCTGGGGCCAACGTCCTGACTTTC; CDR3 protein: CASSSRAGAGANVLTF
J gene: TRBJ2-1; D gene: .; clone size: once; V gene: TRBV11-2; CDR3 DNA: TGTGCCAGCAGCTTAAGTTCCGCCCTGAGCTCCTACAATGAGCAGTTCTTC; CDR3 protein: CASSLSSALSSYNEQFF
J gene: TRBJ1-5; D gene: TRBD1; clone size: .; V gene: TRBV29-1; CDR3 DNA: TGCAGCGCCGGGACAGGGCTAGGGCAGCCCCAGCATTTT; CDR3 protein: CSAGTGLGQPQHF
J gene: TRBJ2-6; D gene: .; clone size: .; V gene: TRBV2; CDR3 DNA: TGTGCCAGCAGGGGCGATTATAAAACTGGGGCCAACGTCCTGACTTTC; CDR3 protein: CASRGDYKTGANVLTF
J gene: TRBJ2-7; D gene: TRBD1; clone size: .; V gene: TRBV6-5; CDR3 DNA: TGTGCCAGCAGTCCCGGGACAGGGACTACCTACGAGCAGTACTTC; CDR3 protein: CASSPGTGTTYEQYF
J gene: TRBJ2-6; D gene: .; clone size: .; V gene: TRBV5-1; CDR3 DNA: TGCGCCAGCAGTCAGAGCCCACAGGGAACCTCTGGGGCCAACGTCCTGACTTTC; CDR3 protein: CASSQSPQGTSGANVLTF
J gene: TRBJ1-3; D gene: .; clone size: few; V gene: TRBV6-5; CDR3 DNA: TGTGCCAGCAGCCTAAGGGGCGCTGGAAACACCATATATTTT; CDR3 protein: CASSLRGAGNTIYF